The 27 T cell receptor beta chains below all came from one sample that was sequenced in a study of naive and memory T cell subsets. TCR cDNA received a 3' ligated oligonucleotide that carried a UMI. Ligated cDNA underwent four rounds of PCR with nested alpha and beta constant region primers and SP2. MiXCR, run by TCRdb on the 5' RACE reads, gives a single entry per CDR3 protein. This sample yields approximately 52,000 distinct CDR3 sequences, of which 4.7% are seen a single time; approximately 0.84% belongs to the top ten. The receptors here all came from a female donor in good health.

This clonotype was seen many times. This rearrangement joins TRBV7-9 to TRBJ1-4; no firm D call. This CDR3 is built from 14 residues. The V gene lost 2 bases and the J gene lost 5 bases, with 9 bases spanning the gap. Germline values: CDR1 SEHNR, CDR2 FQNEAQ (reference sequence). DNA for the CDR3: TGTGCCAGCAGCTTAAACCCAGAAAATGAAAAACTGTTTTTT. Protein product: CASSLNPENEKLFF.

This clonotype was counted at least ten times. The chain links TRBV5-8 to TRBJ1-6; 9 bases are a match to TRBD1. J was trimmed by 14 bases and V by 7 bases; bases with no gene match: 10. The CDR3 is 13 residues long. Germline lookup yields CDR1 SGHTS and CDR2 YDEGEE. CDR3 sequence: CASSKTGGRTLHF. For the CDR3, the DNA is TGTGCCAGCTCTAAGACAGGGGGAAGAACCCTCCACTTT.

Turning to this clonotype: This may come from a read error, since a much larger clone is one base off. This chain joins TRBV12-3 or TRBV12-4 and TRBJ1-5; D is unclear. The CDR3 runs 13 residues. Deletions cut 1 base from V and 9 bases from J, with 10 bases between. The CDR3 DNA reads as TGTGCCAGCAGTTTAGAGGGAGATCGGCCCCAGCATTTT. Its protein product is CASSLEGDRPQHF.

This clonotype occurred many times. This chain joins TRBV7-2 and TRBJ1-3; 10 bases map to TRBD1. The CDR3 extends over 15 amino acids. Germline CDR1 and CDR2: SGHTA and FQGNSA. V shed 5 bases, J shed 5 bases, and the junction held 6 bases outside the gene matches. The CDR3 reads CASSHATGGRNTIYF. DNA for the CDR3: TGTGCCAGCAGCCACGCGACAGGGGGCAGAAACACCATATATTTT.

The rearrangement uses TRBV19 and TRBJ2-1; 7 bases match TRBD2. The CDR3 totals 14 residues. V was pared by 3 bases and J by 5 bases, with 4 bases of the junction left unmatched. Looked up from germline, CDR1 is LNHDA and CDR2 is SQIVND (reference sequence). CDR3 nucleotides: TGTGCCAGTAGTATGCGGGAGCCCAACAATGAGCAGTTCTTC. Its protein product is CASSMREPNNEQFF.

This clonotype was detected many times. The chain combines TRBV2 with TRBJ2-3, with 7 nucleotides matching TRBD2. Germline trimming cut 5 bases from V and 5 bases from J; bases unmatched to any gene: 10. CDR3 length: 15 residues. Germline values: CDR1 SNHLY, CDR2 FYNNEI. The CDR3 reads CASSKNSGIVDTQYF. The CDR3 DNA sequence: TGTGCCAGCAGTAAAAACAGCGGGATAGTAGATACGCAGTATTTT. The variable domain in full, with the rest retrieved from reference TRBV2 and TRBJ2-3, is EPEVTQTPSHQVTQMGQEVILRCVPISNHLYFYWYRQILGQKVEFLVSFYNNEISEKSEIFDDQFSVERPDGSNFTLKIRSTKLEDSAMYFCASSKNSGIVDTQYFGPGTRLTVL.

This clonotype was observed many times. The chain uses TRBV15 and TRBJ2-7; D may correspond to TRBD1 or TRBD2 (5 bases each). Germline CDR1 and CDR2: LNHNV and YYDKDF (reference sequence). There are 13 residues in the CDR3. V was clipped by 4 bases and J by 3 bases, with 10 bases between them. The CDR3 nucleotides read TGTGCCACCAGCACAGGGAGTCACTACGAGCAGTACTTC. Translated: CATSTGSHYEQYF. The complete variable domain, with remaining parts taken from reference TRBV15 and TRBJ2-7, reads DAMVIQNPRYQVTQFGKPVTLSCSQTLNHNVMYWYQQKSSQAPKLLFHYYDKDFNNEADTPDNFQSRRPNTSFCFLDIRSPGLGDTAMYLCATSTGSHYEQYFGPGTRLTVT.

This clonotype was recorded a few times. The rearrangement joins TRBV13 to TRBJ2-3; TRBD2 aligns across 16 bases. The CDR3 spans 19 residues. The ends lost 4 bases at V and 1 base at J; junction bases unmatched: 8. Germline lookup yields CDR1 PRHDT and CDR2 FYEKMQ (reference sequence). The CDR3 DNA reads TGTGCCAGCAGCTCCGGGACTAGCGGGAGGGCCGATGGCACAGATACGCAGTATTTT. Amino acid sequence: CASSSGTSGRADGTDTQYF. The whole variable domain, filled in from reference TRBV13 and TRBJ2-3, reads AAGVIQSPRHLIKEKRETATLKCYPIPRHDTVYWYQQGPGQDPQFLISFYEKMQSDKGSIPDRFSAQQFSDYHSELNMSSLELGDSALYFCASSSGTSGRADGTDTQYFGPGTRLTVL.

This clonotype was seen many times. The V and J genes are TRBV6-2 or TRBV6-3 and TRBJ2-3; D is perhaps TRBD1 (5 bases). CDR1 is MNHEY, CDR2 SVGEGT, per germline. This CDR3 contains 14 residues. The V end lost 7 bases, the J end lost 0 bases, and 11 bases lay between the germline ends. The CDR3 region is CASMRTQSTDTQYF. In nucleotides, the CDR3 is TGTGCCAGCATGCGGACACAAAGCACAGATACGCAGTATTTT.

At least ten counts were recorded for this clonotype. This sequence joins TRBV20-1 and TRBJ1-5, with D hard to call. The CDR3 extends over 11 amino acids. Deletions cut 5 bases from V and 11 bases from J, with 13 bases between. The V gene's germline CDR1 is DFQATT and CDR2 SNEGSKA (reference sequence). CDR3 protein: CSAAPGLAQHF. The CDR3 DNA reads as TGCAGTGCTGCCCCAGGTTTAGCCCAGCATTTT.

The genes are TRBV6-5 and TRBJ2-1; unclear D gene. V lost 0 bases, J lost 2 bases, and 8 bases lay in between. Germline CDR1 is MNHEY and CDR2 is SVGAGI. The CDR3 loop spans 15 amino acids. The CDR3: CASSYSPAPYNEQFF. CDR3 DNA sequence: TGTGCCAGCAGTTACTCCCCTGCGCCCTACAATGAGCAGTTCTTC.

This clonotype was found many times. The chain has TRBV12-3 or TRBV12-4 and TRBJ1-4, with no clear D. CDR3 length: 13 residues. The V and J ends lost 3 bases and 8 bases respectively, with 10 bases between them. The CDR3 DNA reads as TGTGCCAGCAGTTTTTCCGGGCTCGAAAAACTGTTTTTT. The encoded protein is CASSFSGLEKLFF.

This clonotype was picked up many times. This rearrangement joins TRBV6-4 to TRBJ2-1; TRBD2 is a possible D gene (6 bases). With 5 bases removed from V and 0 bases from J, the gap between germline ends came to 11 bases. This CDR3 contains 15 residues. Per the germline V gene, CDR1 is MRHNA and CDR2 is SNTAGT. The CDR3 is CASSRDSFSYNEQFF. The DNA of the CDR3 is TGTGCCAGCAGTCGGGACTCCTTCTCCTACAATGAGCAGTTCTTC.

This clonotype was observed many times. The CDR3: CASSESLGRETQYF. The CDR3 DNA sequence: TGCGCCAGCAGTGAGTCCCTAGGAAGGGAGACCCAGTACTTC. The chain links TRBV10-1 to TRBJ2-5; D unclear. This CDR3 is 14 amino acids long. Between the trimmed V and J ends, which lost 0 bases and 5 bases, there was a span of 10 bases. Germline V CDR1 and CDR2: WNHNN, SYGVQD (reference sequence).

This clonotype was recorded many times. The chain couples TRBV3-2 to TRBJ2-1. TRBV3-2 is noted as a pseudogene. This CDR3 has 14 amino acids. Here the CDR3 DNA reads TGTGCCAGCAGCCAAGTTCGCCTCTTTAATGAGCAGTTCTTC. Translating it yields CASSQVRLFNEQFF.

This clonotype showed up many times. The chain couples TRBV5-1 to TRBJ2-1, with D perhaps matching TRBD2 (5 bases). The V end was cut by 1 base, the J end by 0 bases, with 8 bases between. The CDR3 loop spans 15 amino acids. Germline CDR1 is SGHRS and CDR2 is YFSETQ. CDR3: CASSLSGSSYNEQFF. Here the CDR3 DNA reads TGCGCCAGCAGCTTGAGTGGGAGCTCCTACAATGAGCAGTTCTTC.

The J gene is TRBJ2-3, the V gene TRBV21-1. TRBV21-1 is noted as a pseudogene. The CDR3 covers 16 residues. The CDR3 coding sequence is TGTGCCAGCAGCAAACGGGTCATACTTAGCACAGATACGCAGTATTTT. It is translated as CASSKRVILSTDTQYF.

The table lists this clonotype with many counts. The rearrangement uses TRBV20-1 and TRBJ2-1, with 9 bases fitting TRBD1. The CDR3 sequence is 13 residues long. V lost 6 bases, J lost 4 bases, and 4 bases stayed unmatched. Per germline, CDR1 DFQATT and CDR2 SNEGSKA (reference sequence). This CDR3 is CSAPTGGYNEQFF. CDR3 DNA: TGCAGTGCCCCGACAGGGGGTTACAATGAGCAGTTCTTC.

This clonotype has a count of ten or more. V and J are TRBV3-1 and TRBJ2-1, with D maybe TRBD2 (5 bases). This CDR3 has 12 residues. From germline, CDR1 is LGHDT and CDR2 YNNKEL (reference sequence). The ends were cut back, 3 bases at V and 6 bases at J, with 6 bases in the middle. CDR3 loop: CASSHEGNEQFF. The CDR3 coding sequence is TGTGCCAGCAGCCATGAGGGCAATGAGCAGTTCTTC.

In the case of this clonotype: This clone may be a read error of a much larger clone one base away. CDR3 DNA sequence: TGTGCCAGCAGTTTACGGGCGGGAGGGTCGTACGAGCAGTACTTC. Its translation is CASSLRAGGSYEQYF. The rearrangement joins TRBV27 to TRBJ2-7, with 9 bases that match TRBD2. V shed 2 bases, J shed 4 bases, and the junction held 6 bases outside the gene matches. The CDR3 spans 15 residues. Per germline, CDR1 MNHEY and CDR2 SMNVEV (reference sequence).

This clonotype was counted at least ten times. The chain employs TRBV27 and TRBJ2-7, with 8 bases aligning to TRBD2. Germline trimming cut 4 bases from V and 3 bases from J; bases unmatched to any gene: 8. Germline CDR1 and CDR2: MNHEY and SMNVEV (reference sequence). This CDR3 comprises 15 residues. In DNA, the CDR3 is TGTGCCAGCAGTTCCCGACGGGAGGGCAGCTACGAGCAGTACTTC. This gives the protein CASSSRREGSYEQYF.

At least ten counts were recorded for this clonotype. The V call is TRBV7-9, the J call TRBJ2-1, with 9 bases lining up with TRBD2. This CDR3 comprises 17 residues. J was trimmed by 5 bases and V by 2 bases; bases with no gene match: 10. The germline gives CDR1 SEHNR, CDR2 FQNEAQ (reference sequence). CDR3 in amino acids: CASSLRGGRGRDNEQFF. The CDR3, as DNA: TGTGCCAGCAGCTTAAGAGGGGGTCGCGGGAGGGACAATGAGCAGTTCTTC.

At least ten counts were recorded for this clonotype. The CDR3 DNA reads as TGTGCCAGCAGCCACGTCCTAGCGGGAGTCCCGGGGGAGCAGTTCTTC. As protein: CASSHVLAGVPGEQFF. This chain joins TRBV3-1 and TRBJ2-1, with 10 bases identical to TRBD2. This CDR3 has 16 amino acids. Trimming at V came to 3 bases and at J to 10 bases, leaving 12 bases not matched to a gene. Germline CDR1 and CDR2: LGHDT and YNNKEL (reference sequence).

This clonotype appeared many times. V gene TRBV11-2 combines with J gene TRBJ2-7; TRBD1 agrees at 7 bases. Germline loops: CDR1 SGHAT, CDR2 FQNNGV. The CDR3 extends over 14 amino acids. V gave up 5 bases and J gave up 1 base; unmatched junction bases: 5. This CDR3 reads CASSPVTGSYEQYF. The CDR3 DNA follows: TGTGCCAGCAGCCCCGTGACAGGGTCCTACGAGCAGTACTTC. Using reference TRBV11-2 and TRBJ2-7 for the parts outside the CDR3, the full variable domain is EAGVAQSPRYKIIEKRQSVAFWCNPISGHATLYWYQQILGQGPKLLIQFQNNGVVDDSQLPKDRFSAERLKGVDSTLKIQPAKLEDSAVYLCASSPVTGSYEQYFGPGTRLTVT.

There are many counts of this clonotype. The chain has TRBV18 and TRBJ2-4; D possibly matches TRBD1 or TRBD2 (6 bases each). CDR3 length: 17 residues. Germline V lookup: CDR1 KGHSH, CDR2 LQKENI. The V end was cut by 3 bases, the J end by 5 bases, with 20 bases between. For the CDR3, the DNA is TGTGCCAGCTCACCTCGGACAGTCGGGGGAATTGAAAACATTCAGTACTTC. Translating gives CASSPRTVGGIENIQYF. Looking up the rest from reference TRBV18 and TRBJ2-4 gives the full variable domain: NAGVMQNPRHLVRRRGQEARLRCSPMKGHSHVYWYRQLPEEGLKFMVYLQKENIIDESGMPKERFSAEFPKEGPSILRIQQVVRGDSAAYFCASSPRTVGGIENIQYFGAGTRLSVL.

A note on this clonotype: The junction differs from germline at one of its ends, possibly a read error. In nucleotides, the CDR3 is TGTGCCAGCAGTGGGGAAGGGGCAGCTAACTATGGCGACACCTTC. Translating gives CASSGEGAANYGDTF. This chain links TRBV28 with TRBJ1-2; possible D gene TRBD1, 5 bases. The CDR3 extends over 15 amino acids. Germline CDR1 and CDR2: MDHEN and SYDVKM.

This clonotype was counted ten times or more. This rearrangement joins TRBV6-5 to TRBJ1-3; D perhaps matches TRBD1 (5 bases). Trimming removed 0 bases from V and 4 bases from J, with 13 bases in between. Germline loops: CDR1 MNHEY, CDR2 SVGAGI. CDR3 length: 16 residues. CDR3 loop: CASSYSIGGTGNTIYF. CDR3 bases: TGTGCCAGCAGTTACTCGATTGGGGGGACGGGAAACACCATATATTTT.